Listed below are T cell receptor beta chains from one sample, sequenced in a study of metastatic and nonmetastatic thyroid tumors. Using MiXCR, TCRdb re-called clones from the PCR reads. The repertoire has some 15,000 clones, about 21% of them found once; the top ten carry roughly 14%. Sequenced input: blood. These receptors all stem from a female donor with papillary thyroid cancer or a benign thyroid nodule (not recorded which). Some clones in this sample may be carry-over from other donors' samples. Both conserved end residues are part of each CDR3. A D gene is named only where the DNA matches it firmly. Size is stated for part of the rows, as once, few or many counts, or as a class when the clone is expanded.

-	TRBV6-2/TRBV6-3	many	TRBJ1-1	CASSYPTKRKRSGRTEAFF	TGTGCCAGCAGTTACCCGACTAAGAGAAAGAGATCGGGGAGGACTGAAGCTTTCTTT
-	TRBV15	-	TRBJ1-1	CATSRGGSVTTEALF	TGTGCCACCAGCAGAGGAGGCAGTGTAACAACTGAAGCTCTCTTT
-	TRBV7-6	many	TRBJ2-2	CASSLTEGGTNTGELFF	TGTGCCAGCAGCTTAACCGAGGGCGGTACGAACACCGGGGAGCTGTTTTTT
-	TRBV29-1	many	TRBJ1-2	CSVDRGDGYTF	TGCAGCGTTGACAGGGGCGATGGCTACACCTTC
-	TRBV19	medium-sized	TRBJ2-7	CASSIQGKGHEQYF	TGTGCCAGTAGTATCCAGGGGAAGGGTCACGAGCAGTACTTC
TRBD2	TRBV28	few	TRBJ2-5	CASTLDSGRAETQYF	TGTGCCAGCACCCTTGATAGCGGGAGGGCGGAGACCCAGTACTTC
-	TRBV7-2	-	TRBJ2-3	CASSLGGEYTQYF	TGTGCCAGCAGCTTAGGTGGCGAATATACGCAGTATTTT
-	TRBV2	medium-sized	TRBJ2-7	CASSEDVPTYEQYF	TGTGCCAGCAGCGAAGACGTACCCACCTACGAGCAGTACTTC
-	TRBV24-1	-	TRBJ1-2	CATSDRANYGYTF	TGTGCCACTTCCGACAGAGCTAACTATGGCTACACCTTC
TRBD1	TRBV19	medium-sized	TRBJ2-7	CASSAIGRGGASFYEQYF	TGTGCCAGTAGTGCAATAGGGAGAGGGGGCGCTTCCTTCTACGAGCAGTACTTC
-	TRBV6-1	few	TRBJ1-2	CASTESGSGWSGYTF	TGTGCCAGCACCGAGTCGGGGAGTGGATGGAGTGGCTACACCTTC
-	TRBV6-1	medium-sized	TRBJ2-7	CASSLGGYNEPYEQYF	TGTGCCAGCAGTCTCGGCGGCTATAACGAACCCTACGAGCAGTACTTC
-	TRBV19	few	TRBJ1-2	CASSIEDRAGGYTF	TGTGCCAGTAGTATAGAGGACAGAGCAGGTGGCTACACCTTC
-	TRBV20-1	-	TRBJ1-1	CSAPGKGRGEAFF	TGCAGTGCTCCCGGGAAGGGGAGGGGTGAAGCTTTCTTT
-	TRBV12-3/TRBV12-4	-	TRBJ1-4	CSSSWVVGRDVLFF	TGTTCCAGCAGTTGGGTGGTGGGGCGGGATGTACTGTTTTTT
TRBD1	TRBV20-1	-	TRBJ2-7	CSARGSGTAYEQYF	TGCAGTGCTAGAGGTTCCGGGACAGCCTACGAGCAGTACTTC